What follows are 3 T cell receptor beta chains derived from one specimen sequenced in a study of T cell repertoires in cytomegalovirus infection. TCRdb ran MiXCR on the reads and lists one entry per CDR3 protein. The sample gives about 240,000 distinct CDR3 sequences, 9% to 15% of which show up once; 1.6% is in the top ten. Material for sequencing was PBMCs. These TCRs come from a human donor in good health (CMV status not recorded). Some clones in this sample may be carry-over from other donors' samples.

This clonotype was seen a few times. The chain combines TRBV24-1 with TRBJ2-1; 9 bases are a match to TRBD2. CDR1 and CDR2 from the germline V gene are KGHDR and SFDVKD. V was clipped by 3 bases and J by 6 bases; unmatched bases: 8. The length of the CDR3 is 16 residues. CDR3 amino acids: CATSDPGLAIPNEQFF. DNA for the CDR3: TGTGCCACCAGTGATCCGGGACTAGCCATCCCCAATGAGCAGTTCTTC.

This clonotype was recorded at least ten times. The CDR3, as DNA: TGTGCCAGCAGTGCCCCCGGGGACACCGGGGAGCTGTTTTTT. This codes for CASSAPGDTGELFF. V and J are TRBV25-1 and TRBJ2-2, with D possibly matching TRBD2 (5 bases). Germline V CDR1 and CDR2: MGHDK, SYGVNS. The CDR3 spans 14 residues. V dropped 4 bases and J dropped 3 bases, with 9 bases sitting between them.

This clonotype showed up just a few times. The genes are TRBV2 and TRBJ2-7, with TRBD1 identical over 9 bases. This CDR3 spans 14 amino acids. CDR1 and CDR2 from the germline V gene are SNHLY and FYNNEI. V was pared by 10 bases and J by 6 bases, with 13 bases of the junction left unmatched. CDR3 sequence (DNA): TGTGCCACATCCCGCGACAGGGGGTATGGCGAGCAGTACTTC. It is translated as CATSRDRGYGEQYF.